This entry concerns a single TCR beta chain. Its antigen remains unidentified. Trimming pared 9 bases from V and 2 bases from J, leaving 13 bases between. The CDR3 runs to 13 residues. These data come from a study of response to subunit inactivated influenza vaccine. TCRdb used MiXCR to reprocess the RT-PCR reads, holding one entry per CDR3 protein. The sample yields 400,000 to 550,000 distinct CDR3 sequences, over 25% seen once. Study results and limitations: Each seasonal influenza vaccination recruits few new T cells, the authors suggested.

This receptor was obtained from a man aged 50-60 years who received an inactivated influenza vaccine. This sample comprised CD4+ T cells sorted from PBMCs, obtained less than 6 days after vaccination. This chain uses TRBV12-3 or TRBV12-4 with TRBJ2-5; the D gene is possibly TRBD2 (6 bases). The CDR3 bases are TGTGCCAGTCGGACTACTCTGCAAGAGACCCAGTACTTC. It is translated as CASRTTLQETQYF.